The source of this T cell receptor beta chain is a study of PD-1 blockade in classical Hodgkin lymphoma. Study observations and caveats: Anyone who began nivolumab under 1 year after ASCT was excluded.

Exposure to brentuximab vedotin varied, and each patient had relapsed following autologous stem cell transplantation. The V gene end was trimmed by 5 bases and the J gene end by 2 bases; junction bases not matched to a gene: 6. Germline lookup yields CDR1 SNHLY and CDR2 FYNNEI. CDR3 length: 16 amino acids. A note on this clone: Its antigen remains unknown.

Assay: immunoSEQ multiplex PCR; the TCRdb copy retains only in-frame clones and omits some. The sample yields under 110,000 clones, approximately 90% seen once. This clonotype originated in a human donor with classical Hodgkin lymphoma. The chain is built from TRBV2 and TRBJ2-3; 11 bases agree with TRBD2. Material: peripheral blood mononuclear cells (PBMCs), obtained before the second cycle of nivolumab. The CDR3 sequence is CASSWGTSGVTDTQYF. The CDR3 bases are TGTGCCAGCAGTTGGGGGACTAGCGGAGTCACAGATACGCAGTATTTT.